Listed below are T cell receptor beta chains from one sample, sequenced in a study of T-cell memory formation after mild COVID-19. TCRdb recomputed calls from the 5' RACE reads with MiXCR, one row per CDR3 protein. The sample yields a few hundred thousand distinct CDR3 sequences, 20% to 25% seen once. Sequencing input: PBMCs or a T cell subset sorted from them (not recorded which). These receptors were obtained from an adult woman who had mild COVID-19 (a few samples of this study predate the infection). Cell type and time point are not known. Both conserved end residues are part of each CDR3. D genes are given only for firm matches. Not every row has a clone size; where given, it reads once, few, many or a size class.

D: NA
V: TRBV2
J: TRBJ2-3
size: NA
DNA: TGTGCCAGCAGTGTAGAGGAGACAGCCACAGATACGCAGTATTTT
CDR3: CASSVEETATDTQYF

D: NA
V: TRBV3-1
J: TRBJ1-1
size: NA
DNA: TGTGCCAGCAGCCGAACGGGATCAGAAGCTTTCTTT
CDR3: CASSRTGSEAFF

D: NA
V: TRBV4-3
J: TRBJ1-2
size: few
DNA: TGCGCCAGCAGCCAAGTTATCGGGATCTATGGCTACACCTTC
CDR3: CASSQVIGIYGYTF

D: TRBD1
V: TRBV12-3/TRBV12-4
J: TRBJ2-6
size: NA
DNA: TGTGCCAGCGGGGAGGGACAGGGGAACGCTGGGGCCAACGTCCTGACTTTC
CDR3: CASGEGQGNAGANVLTF

D: TRBD2
V: TRBV7-7
J: TRBJ2-1
size: NA
DNA: TGTGCTAGCAGCTTAGGGGTAGCGGGGGAGAATGAGCAGTTCTTC
CDR3: CASSLGVAGENEQFF

D: NA
V: TRBV7-3
J: TRBJ2-7
size: NA
DNA: TGTGCCAGCAGCTTACAAGGTGAATCCTCCTACGAGCAGTACTTC
CDR3: CASSLQGESSYEQYF

D: TRBD1
V: TRBV24-1
J: TRBJ1-5
size: NA
DNA: TGTGCCACCAGTGACCCAGGACAGGGCACGCAGCCCCAGCATTTT
CDR3: CATSDPGQGTQPQHF

D: TRBD2
V: TRBV5-4
J: TRBJ2-3
size: NA
DNA: TGTGCCAGCAGCTATACGGGGGGGTTTGGCACAGATACGCAGTATTTT
CDR3: CASSYTGGFGTDTQYF

D: TRBD2
V: TRBV5-1
J: TRBJ2-5
size: few
DNA: TGCGCCAGCAGCCTGGAGGCTAGCGGGGGGGCAGAGACCCAGTACTTC
CDR3: CASSLEASGGAETQYF

D: TRBD2
V: TRBV7-2
J: TRBJ2-1
size: few
DNA: TGTGCCAGCAGCTTATGGGCTAGCGGGTGGAGCTCCTACAATGAGCAGTTCTTC
CDR3: CASSLWASGWSSYNEQFF

D: TRBD1
V: TRBV12-3/TRBV12-4
J: TRBJ2-7
size: NA
DNA: TGTGCCAGCAGTGCCGGGACAGTCGCCTACGAGCAGTACTTC
CDR3: CASSAGTVAYEQYF

D: NA
V: TRBV30
J: TRBJ1-3
size: NA
DNA: TGTGCCTGGAGTCTGAGGGGACCTGGAAACACCATATATTTT
CDR3: CAWSLRGPGNTIYF

D: TRBD1
V: TRBV29-1
J: TRBJ1-2
size: NA
DNA: TGCAGCGTTGAATGGACAGGGCGTCTCGGCTACACCTTC
CDR3: CSVEWTGRLGYTF